The present T cell receptor beta chain was sequenced within a study of blood T cells in healthy people across ages. General study findings and limits: Diversity was higher, and naive CD4+ cells more numerous, in long-lived donors than in aged donors. CMV status of donors was unknown, possibly confounding expanded clonotype changes.

In the case of this clonotype: Its antigen is still unknown.

Using a J-beta primer mix together with a sample-barcoded 5' primer, a second PCR was run for about 6 to 11 cycles. Each cDNA molecule carried a tag from a template-switch adaptor that contained 12 random nucleotides. The yield of each sample was at least 2.5 million CDR3-containing paired-end reads. TCRdb redid the calling of the 5' RACE reads with MiXCR, one entry per CDR3 protein. The sample contains about 1.8 million distinct CDR3 sequences, 40% to 55% of which appear only once. The specimen sequenced was blood. This sequence originates from a woman aged 40 to 49 in good health.

DNA for the CDR3: TGCGCCAGCAGCCCAGCAGGACAGGGTAAGGTCCATGAGCAGTTCTTC. Translating gives CASSPAGQGKVHEQFF. The J gene is TRBJ2-1, the V gene TRBV5-1; 8 nucleotides align to TRBD1. Germline V CDR1 and CDR2: SGHRS, YFSETQ. The trim removed 4 bases at V and 8 bases at J, leaving 14 bases unmatched. CDR3 length: 16 residues. The full variable domain, with the rest looked up from reference TRBV5-1 and TRBJ2-1, is KAGVTQTPRYLIKTRGQQVTLSCSPISGHRSVSWYQQTPGQGLQFLFEYFSETQRNKGNFPGRFSGRQFSNSRSEMNVSTLELGDSALYLCASSPAGQGKVHEQFFGPGTRLTVL.